This T cell receptor (beta chain) was found in a study of CD8 T cells in ankylosing spondylitis. This clonotype was observed at least ten times. J lost 7 bases, V lost 2 bases, and 7 bases had no gene match. The CDR3 is 15 amino acids. CDR1 is SNHLY and CDR2 is FYNNEI in the germline V gene. Each CDR3 protein gets one entry after TCRdb re-called the 5' RACE reads with MiXCR. The sample yields 150,000 to 200,000 distinct CDR3 sequences, roughly 11% seen once. Sequenced sample: blood, either unsorted or a sorted T cell fraction (not recorded which). This chain joins TRBV2 and TRBJ2-2, with 7 positions matching TRBD2. This clonotype was obtained from a male donor with ankylosing spondylitis or in good health (not recorded which). The CDR3 DNA is TGTGCCAGCAGTGAATTAGGACGGGGGGTCGGGGAGCTGTTTTTT. This codes for CASSELGRGVGELFF.